The rows below give T cell receptor beta chains drawn from one sample of a study of control samples from healthy donors and cancer patients. Sequencing was performed with immunoSEQ multiplex PCR; in TCRdb, only in-frame clones are kept and a portion is missing. The table shows 170,000 or so clones, with roughly 92% occurring only once. The sample consisted of blood. These receptor sequences come from a woman younger than 30 in good health. The conserved cysteine and the conserved F or W are not part of the CDR3 here. Each record gives: clone size, J gene, V gene, D gene, CDR3 protein. The D gene is left open where the match is weak. Some rows mark clone size as missing; the rest say once, few, many or name a class of expanded clone.

clone_size: -
j_call: TRBJ1-3
v_call: TRBV5-8
d_call: -
cdr3_aa: ASSHAREGYGNTIY

clone_size: -
j_call: TRBJ1-2
v_call: TRBV7-2
d_call: TRBD1
cdr3_aa: ASTGTATNYGYT

clone_size: -
j_call: TRBJ1-2
v_call: TRBV5-6
d_call: -
cdr3_aa: ASSLQQGGYT

clone_size: -
j_call: TRBJ1-5
v_call: TRBV7-2
d_call: TRBD1
cdr3_aa: ASSAQTGGNQPQH

clone_size: -
j_call: TRBJ2-1
v_call: TRBV11-2
d_call: TRBD2
cdr3_aa: ASSRTSGSNEQF

clone_size: -
j_call: TRBJ1-1
v_call: TRBV5-1
d_call: -
cdr3_aa: ASSLGGGPEAF

clone_size: -
j_call: TRBJ1-1
v_call: TRBV5-1
d_call: -
cdr3_aa: ASSLEGQARGAF

clone_size: -
j_call: TRBJ2-3
v_call: TRBV14
d_call: TRBD2
cdr3_aa: ASRPGGTDTQY

clone_size: once
j_call: TRBJ1-1
v_call: TRBV6-5
d_call: -
cdr3_aa: ASVSTRFMNTEAF

clone_size: -
j_call: TRBJ2-3
v_call: TRBV5-5
d_call: TRBD2
cdr3_aa: ASTSPGGTDTQY

clone_size: -
j_call: TRBJ2-5
v_call: TRBV7-9
d_call: -
cdr3_aa: ASSLATARTQY

clone_size: -
j_call: TRBJ1-4
v_call: TRBV11-2
d_call: -
cdr3_aa: ASSLREKLF

clone_size: -
j_call: TRBJ2-7
v_call: TRBV4-3
d_call: TRBD1
cdr3_aa: ASSQDIRDRTY

clone_size: -
j_call: TRBJ2-2
v_call: TRBV7-9
d_call: -
cdr3_aa: ASSLTRANTGELF

clone_size: -
j_call: TRBJ1-3
v_call: TRBV7-9
d_call: -
cdr3_aa: ASSPPAGEGNTIY